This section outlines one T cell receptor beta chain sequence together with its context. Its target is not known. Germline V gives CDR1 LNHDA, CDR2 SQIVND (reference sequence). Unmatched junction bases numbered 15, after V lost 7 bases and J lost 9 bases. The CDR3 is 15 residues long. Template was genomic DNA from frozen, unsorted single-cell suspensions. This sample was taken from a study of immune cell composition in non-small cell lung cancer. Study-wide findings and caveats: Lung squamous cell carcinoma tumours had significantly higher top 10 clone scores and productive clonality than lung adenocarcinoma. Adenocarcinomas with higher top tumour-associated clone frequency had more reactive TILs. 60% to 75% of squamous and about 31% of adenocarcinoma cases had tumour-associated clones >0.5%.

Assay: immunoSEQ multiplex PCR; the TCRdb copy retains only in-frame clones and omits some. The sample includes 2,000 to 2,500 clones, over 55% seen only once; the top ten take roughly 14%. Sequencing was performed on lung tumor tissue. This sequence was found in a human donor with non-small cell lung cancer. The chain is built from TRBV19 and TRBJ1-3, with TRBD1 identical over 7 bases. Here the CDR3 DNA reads TGTGCCAGTATCCCCCCCAACAGGGGTACGGGCACCATATATTTT. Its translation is CASIPPNRGTGTIYF.